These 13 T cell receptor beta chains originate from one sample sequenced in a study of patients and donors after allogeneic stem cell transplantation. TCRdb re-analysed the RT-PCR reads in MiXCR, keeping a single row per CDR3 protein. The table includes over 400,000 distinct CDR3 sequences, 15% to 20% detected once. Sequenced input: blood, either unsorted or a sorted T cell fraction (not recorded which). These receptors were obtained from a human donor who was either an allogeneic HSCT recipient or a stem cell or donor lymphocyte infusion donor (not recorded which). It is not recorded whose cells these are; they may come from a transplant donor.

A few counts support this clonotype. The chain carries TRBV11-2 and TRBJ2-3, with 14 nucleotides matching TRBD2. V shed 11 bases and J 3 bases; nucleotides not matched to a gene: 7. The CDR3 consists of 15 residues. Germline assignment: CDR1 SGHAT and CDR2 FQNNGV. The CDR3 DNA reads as TGTGCCGGCTCCGGGACTAGCGGGAGAACAGATACGCAGTATTTT. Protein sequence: CAGSGTSGRTDTQYF.

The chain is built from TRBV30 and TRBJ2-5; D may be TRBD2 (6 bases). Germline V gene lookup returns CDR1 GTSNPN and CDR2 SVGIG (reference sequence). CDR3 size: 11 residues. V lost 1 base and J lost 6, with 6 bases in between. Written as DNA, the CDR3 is TGTGCCTGGAGTGGGACTAAGACCCAGTACTTC. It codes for CAWSGTKTQYF.

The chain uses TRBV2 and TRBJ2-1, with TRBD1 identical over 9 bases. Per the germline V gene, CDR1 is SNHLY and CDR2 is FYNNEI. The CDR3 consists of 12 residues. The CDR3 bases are TGTGCGGGGCTAGGAGACAGGGGGGAGCAGTTCTTC. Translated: CAGLGDRGEQFF.

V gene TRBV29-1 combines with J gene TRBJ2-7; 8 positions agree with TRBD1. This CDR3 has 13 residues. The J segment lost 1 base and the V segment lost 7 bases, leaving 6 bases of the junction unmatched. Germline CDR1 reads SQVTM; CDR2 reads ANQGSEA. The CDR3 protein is CSAGQGNSYEQYF. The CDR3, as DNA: TGCAGCGCCGGACAGGGCAATTCCTACGAGCAGTACTTC.

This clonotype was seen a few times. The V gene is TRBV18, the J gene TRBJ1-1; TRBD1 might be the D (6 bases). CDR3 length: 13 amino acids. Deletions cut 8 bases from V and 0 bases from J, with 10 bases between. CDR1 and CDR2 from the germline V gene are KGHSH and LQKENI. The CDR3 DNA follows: TGTGCCAGCACACAGGGTATGAACACTGAAGCTTTCTTT. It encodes CASTQGMNTEAFF.

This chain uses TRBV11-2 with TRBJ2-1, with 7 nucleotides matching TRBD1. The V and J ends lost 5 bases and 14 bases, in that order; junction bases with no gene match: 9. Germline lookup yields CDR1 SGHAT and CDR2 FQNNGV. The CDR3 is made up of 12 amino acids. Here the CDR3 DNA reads TGTGCCAGCAGCCTCAGAACAGGGGTCGAGTTCTTC. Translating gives CASSLRTGVEFF.

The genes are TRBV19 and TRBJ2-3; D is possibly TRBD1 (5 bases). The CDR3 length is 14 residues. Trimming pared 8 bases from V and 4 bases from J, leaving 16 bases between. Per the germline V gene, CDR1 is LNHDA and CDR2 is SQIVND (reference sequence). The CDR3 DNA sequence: TGTGCCAGTGAGACAGACCCATTAGCAGATACGCAGTATTTT. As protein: CASETDPLADTQYF.

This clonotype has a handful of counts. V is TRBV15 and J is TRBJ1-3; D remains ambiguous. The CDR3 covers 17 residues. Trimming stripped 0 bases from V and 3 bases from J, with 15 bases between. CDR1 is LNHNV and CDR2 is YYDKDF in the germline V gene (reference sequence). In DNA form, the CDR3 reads TGTGCCACCAGCAGAGACGCTAGGGTTATTTTTGGAAACACCATATATTTT. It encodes CATSRDARVIFGNTIYF.

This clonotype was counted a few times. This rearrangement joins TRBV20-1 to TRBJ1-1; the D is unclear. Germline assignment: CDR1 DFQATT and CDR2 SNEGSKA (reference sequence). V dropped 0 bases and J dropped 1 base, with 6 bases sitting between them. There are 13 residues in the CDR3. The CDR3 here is CSARDTKNTEAFF. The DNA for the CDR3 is TGCAGTGCTAGAGATACCAAGAACACTGAAGCTTTCTTT.

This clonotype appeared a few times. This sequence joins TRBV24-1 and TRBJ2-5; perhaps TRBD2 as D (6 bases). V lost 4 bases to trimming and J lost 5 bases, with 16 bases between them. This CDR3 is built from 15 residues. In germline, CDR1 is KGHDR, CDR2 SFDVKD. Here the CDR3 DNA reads TGTGCCACCAGTGAATCTAACCCTGGGAGGGAGACCCAGTACTTC. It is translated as CATSESNPGRETQYF.

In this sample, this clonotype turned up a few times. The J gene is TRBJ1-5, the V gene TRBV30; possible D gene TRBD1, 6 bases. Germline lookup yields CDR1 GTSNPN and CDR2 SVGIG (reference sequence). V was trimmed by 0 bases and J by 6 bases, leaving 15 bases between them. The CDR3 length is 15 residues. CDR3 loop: CAWSVSGGLVQPQHF. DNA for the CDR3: TGTGCCTGGAGTGTTTCCGGGGGCTTGGTTCAGCCCCAGCATTTT.

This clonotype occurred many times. Here the CDR3 reads CASGTGHRNEQFF. As DNA, the CDR3 is TGTGCCAGCGGAACCGGACATCGCAATGAGCAGTTCTTC. The chain joins TRBV12-3 or TRBV12-4 to TRBJ2-1; TRBD1 is a possible D gene (5 bases). The CDR3 runs to 13 residues. V lost 8 bases, J lost 6 bases, and 14 bases lay in between.

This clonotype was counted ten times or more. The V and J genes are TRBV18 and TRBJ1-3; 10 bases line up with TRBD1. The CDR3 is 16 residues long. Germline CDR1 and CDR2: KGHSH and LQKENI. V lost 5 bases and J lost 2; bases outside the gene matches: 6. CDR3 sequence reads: CASSTSGTGAGNTIYF. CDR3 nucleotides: TGTGCCAGCTCAACCTCCGGGACAGGGGCTGGAAACACCATATATTTT.